Listed below are T cell receptor beta chains from one sample, sequenced in a study of blood T cell repertoires in COVID-19. Profiled with immunoSEQ multiplex PCR; TCRdb holds only in-frame clones, not every one. Here the sample spans about 330,000 clones, about 87% being singletons. The sequencing input was peripheral blood. These receptors originate from a man in his thirties or forties with COVID-19, enrolled during active disease. CDR3s include the opening cysteine and the closing phenylalanine or tryptophan. D genes are given only for firm matches. The size field is filled for only some rows; it gives once, few, many or a size class.

TRBD2	once	TRBJ2-7	TRBV11-2	CASSLAPAGGIEQYF	TGTGCCAGCAGCTTAGCCCCAGCGGGGGGGATCGAGCAGTACTTC
NA	NA	TRBJ2-7	TRBV5-4	CASSLGGTVSYEQYF	TGTGCCAGCAGCTTGGGGGGGACTGTTTCCTACGAGCAGTACTTC
TRBD1	few	TRBJ2-6	TRBV5-6	CASSPWTGSSGANVLTF	TGTGCCAGCAGCCCTTGGACAGGGAGCTCTGGGGCCAACGTCCTGACTTTC
TRBD2	NA	TRBJ2-1	TRBV7-9	CASSSGSGVNEQFF	TGTGCCAGCAGCTCCGGTAGCGGGGTCAATGAGCAGTTCTTC
TRBD1	NA	TRBJ2-5	TRBV6-2/TRBV6-3	CASSYSRGNRGSQETQYF	TGTGCCAGCAGTTACTCGAGGGGAAACAGGGGGTCCCAAGAGACCCAGTACTTC
TRBD1	NA	TRBJ2-7	TRBV4-3	CASSHKPGQGGYEQYF	TGCGCCAGCAGCCATAAACCGGGACAGGGGGGGTACGAGCAGTACTTC
TRBD1	NA	TRBJ1-2	TRBV4-1	CASSLEGTGDGYTF	TGCGCCAGCAGCCTAGAGGGGACAGGGGATGGCTACACCTTC
TRBD2	NA	TRBJ2-7	TRBV19	CASSIDPPSGATGEQYF	TGTGCCAGTAGTATAGATCCCCCTAGCGGGGCGACGGGAGAGCAGTACTTC
NA	NA	TRBJ1-5	TRBV28	CASSLPNQPQHF	TGTGCCAGCAGTTTACCTAATCAGCCCCAGCATTTT
NA	NA	TRBJ1-2	TRBV7-2	CASSLRAGQNYGYTF	TGTGCCAGCAGCTTAAGGGCAGGGCAGAACTATGGCTACACCTTC
NA	NA	TRBJ2-7	TRBV19	CASSIGRGGKYEQYF	TGTGCCAGTAGTATAGGAAGGGGCGGGAAATACGAGCAGTACTTC
TRBD2	NA	TRBJ2-7	TRBV4-3	CASRYTTGGHYEQYF	TGCGCCAGCAGATACACCACGGGGGGGCACTACGAGCAGTACTTC
TRBD1	NA	TRBJ1-2	TRBV5-1	CASSLMDRARNGYTF	TGCGCCAGCAGCTTGATGGACAGGGCCCGGAATGGCTACACCTTC
TRBD2	NA	TRBJ2-1	TRBV18	CASSPSQVAGGSYNEQFF	TGTGCCAGCTCACCATCCCAAGTAGCGGGGGGCTCCTACAATGAGCAGTTCTTC
NA	NA	TRBJ1-3	TRBV5-5	CASSLVFQGGNTIYF	TGTGCCAGCAGCTTGGTTTTCCAGGGGGGAAACACCATATATTTT
NA	few	TRBJ1-1	TRBV19	CASSLGGSGNTEAFF	TGTGCCAGTAGTCTGGGGGGATCGGGGAACACTGAAGCTTTCTTT
NA	NA	TRBJ2-7	TRBV7-8	CASSFLSGYQYF	TGTGCCAGCAGCTTCCTCTCGGGTTATCAGTACTTC
NA	NA	TRBJ1-5	TRBV10-3	CAISLNPNQPQHF	TGTGCCATCAGTCTAAACCCGAATCAGCCCCAGCATTTT
NA	NA	TRBJ1-5	TRBV11-3	CASSLAGGNQPQHF	TGTGCCAGCAGCTTAGCGGGGGGCAATCAGCCCCAGCATTTT
NA	NA	TRBJ1-2	TRBV7-3	CASSLKTGYGYTF	TGTGCCAGCAGCTTAAAGACAGGTTATGGCTACACCTTC
NA	NA	TRBJ2-2	TRBV6-2/TRBV6-3	CASSWRQLTGELFF	TGTGCCAGCAGTTGGAGGCAGCTCACCGGGGAGCTGTTTTTT
TRBD2	NA	TRBJ2-7	TRBV28	CASSLGLAGANEQYF	TGTGCCAGCAGTTTAGGACTAGCGGGAGCCAACGAGCAGTACTTC
TRBD2	once	TRBJ2-5	TRBV10-3	CAISEELAGGSKTQYF	TGTGCCATCAGTGAGGAACTAGCGGGAGGTTCCAAGACCCAGTACTTC
TRBD1	once	TRBJ2-7	TRBV15	CATSRAEWTGFYEQYF	TGTGCCACCAGCAGAGCCGAGTGGACAGGGTTCTACGAGCAGTACTTC
NA	NA	TRBJ1-2	TRBV4-1	CASSPLGAGYGYTF	TGCGCCAGCAGCCCCCTGGGGGCCGGCTATGGCTACACCTTC
TRBD1	NA	TRBJ2-7	TRBV4-2	CASGRGTGSYEQYF	TGTGCCAGCGGGAGGGGGACAGGGAGTTACGAGCAGTACTTC
TRBD1	NA	TRBJ2-5	TRBV6-5	CASSWDRQETQYF	TGTGCCAGCAGCTGGGACAGGCAAGAGACCCAGTACTTC
NA	once	TRBJ1-1	TRBV12-2	CASRLWAGGDTEAFF	TGTGCAAGTCGCTTATGGGCAGGCGGGGACACTGAAGCTTTCTTT
TRBD1	NA	TRBJ2-2	TRBV7-9	CASSPTGGATGELFF	TGTGCCAGCAGCCCGACAGGGGGTGCTACCGGGGAGCTGTTTTTT
TRBD1	NA	TRBJ1-5	TRBV28	CASGSSGTGAAQPQHF	TGTGCCAGTGGAAGCAGCGGGACAGGGGCGGCTCAGCCCCAGCATTTT
NA	NA	TRBJ2-2	TRBV7-2	CASSLSRGTTGELFF	TGTGCCAGCAGCTTATCCCGGGGGACCACCGGGGAGCTGTTTTTT
TRBD2	NA	TRBJ2-2	TRBV5-1	CASSLTSSGPGELFF	TGCGCCAGCAGCTTGACTTCTAGCGGGCCCGGGGAGCTGTTTTTT
TRBD1	NA	TRBJ2-7	TRBV7-2	CASSFDRGVYEQYF	TGTGCCAGCAGCTTTGACAGGGGAGTTTACGAGCAGTACTTC
NA	NA	TRBJ2-5	TRBV7-3	CASSAGQQETQYF	TGTGCCAGCAGCGCGGGACAGCAAGAGACCCAGTACTTC
NA	few	TRBJ1-1	TRBV29-1	CSVWDTATEAFF	TGCAGCGTCTGGGACACGGCCACTGAAGCTTTCTTT
TRBD1	NA	TRBJ1-1	TRBV6-2/TRBV6-3	CASSQKQGVKTEAFF	TGTGCCAGCAGTCAGAAACAGGGGGTTAAGACTGAAGCTTTCTTT
TRBD1	NA	TRBJ1-2	TRBV13	CASSLGDRPNYGYTF	TGTGCCAGCAGCTTAGGGGACAGGCCTAACTATGGCTACACCTTC
NA	NA	TRBJ2-2	TRBV11-3	CASREYTGELFF	TGTGCCAGCAGGGAGTACACCGGGGAGCTGTTTTTT
NA	NA	TRBJ1-2	TRBV12-3/TRBV12-4	CASSRGEYGYTF	TGTGCCAGCAGTCGGGGGGAATATGGCTACACCTTC
TRBD1	NA	TRBJ2-2	TRBV11-3	CASTYRQGTGELFF	TGTGCCAGCACCTATCGACAGGGAACCGGGGAGCTGTTTTTT
TRBD1	few	TRBJ1-1	TRBV6-5	CAGNRDRGFGEAFF	TGTGCCGGAAACCGGGACAGGGGTTTTGGTGAAGCTTTCTTT
TRBD1	NA	TRBJ2-3	TRBV14	CASSQWTGTGATDTQYF	TGTGCCAGCAGCCAATGGACCGGGACAGGGGCAACAGATACGCAGTATTTT
TRBD2	NA	TRBJ2-3	TRBV19	CASSIKRGDPQYF	TGTGCCAGTAGTATAAAGCGGGGGGATCCGCAGTATTTT
TRBD1	NA	TRBJ2-7	TRBV18	CASSPLRDRVGERTNEQYF	TGTGCCAGCTCACCCCTACGGGACAGGGTGGGGGAAAGGACGAACGAGCAGTACTTC
TRBD1	NA	TRBJ1-1	TRBV27	CASSLLGQWENTEAFF	TGTGCCAGCAGTTTGTTGGGACAGTGGGAGAACACTGAAGCTTTCTTT
NA	few	TRBJ1-1	TRBV27	CASRSGGVHTEAFF	TGTGCCAGCAGGAGCGGCGGTGTACACACTGAAGCTTTCTTT
TRBD2	once	TRBJ2-7	TRBV19	CASSPYEGTRPYEQYF	TGTGCCAGTAGTCCCTACGAGGGGACTAGGCCCTACGAGCAGTACTTC
TRBD2	NA	TRBJ2-1	TRBV15	CATGGLAGGAPYNEQFF	TGTGCCACGGGGGGGCTAGCGGGAGGGGCCCCTTACAATGAGCAGTTCTTC
NA	NA	TRBJ2-7	TRBV6-5	CASSYDSWEQYF	TGTGCCAGCAGTTACGACAGTTGGGAGCAGTACTTC
TRBD2	NA	TRBJ2-7	TRBV28	CASSFGSGDYEQYF	TGTGCCAGCAGTTTTGGGAGCGGGGACTACGAGCAGTACTTC
NA	NA	TRBJ2-7	TRBV2	CASSEWTTYEQYF	TGTGCCAGCAGTGAATGGACAACCTACGAGCAGTACTTC
TRBD2	few	TRBJ2-2	TRBV10-3	CAIRLAAENTGELFF	TGTGCCATCAGGCTAGCGGCTGAAAACACCGGGGAGCTGTTTTTT
TRBD1	NA	TRBJ1-2	TRBV2	CATPGQGAGGYTF	TGTGCCACCCCGGGACAGGGGGCAGGTGGCTACACCTTC
TRBD2	NA	TRBJ2-5	TRBV7-2	CASSFSIAGFQETQYF	TGTGCCAGCAGCTTTAGTATAGCGGGGTTTCAAGAGACCCAGTACTTC
TRBD1	NA	TRBJ1-1	TRBV7-3	CASSPDRVSNTEAFF	TGTGCCAGCAGCCCTGACAGGGTATCGAACACTGAAGCTTTCTTT
TRBD2	NA	TRBJ2-1	TRBV7-9	CASSPQLAGGPVWNEQFF	TGTGCCAGCAGCCCCCAACTAGCGGGGGGGCCTGTCTGGAATGAGCAGTTCTTC
NA	NA	TRBJ2-7	TRBV5-1	CASSLDSLGSYEQYF	TGCGCCAGCAGCTTGGATTCGCTAGGTTCCTACGAGCAGTACTTC
NA	few	TRBJ2-2	TRBV5-1	CASSLRLSPQPGGELFF	TGCGCCAGCAGCCTCCGACTATCCCCTCAGCCCGGTGGGGAGCTGTTTTTT
NA	many	TRBJ1-4	TRBV12-3/TRBV12-4	CASSLGTDEKLFF	TGTGCCAGCAGTTTAGGGACAGATGAAAAACTGTTTTTT
NA	NA	TRBJ1-2	TRBV19	CASRRMSQYYGYTF	TGTGCCAGTAGGAGGATGAGCCAGTACTATGGCTACACCTTC